A selection of T cell receptor beta chains follows, all from one sample in a study of control samples from healthy donors and cancer patients. Data came from immunoSEQ multiplex PCR; TCRdb stores just in-frame clones and leaves some out. This table has around 63,000 clones, more than 70% appearing once. Sequenced: PBMCs. The receptor source for this set is a woman in her forties or fifties with head and neck cancer. Each CDR3 is given with its conserved first and last residue. D genes are given only for firm matches. Rows may omit the clone size; those that give it use once, few, many or a size class.

NA	TRBD1	TRBV7-3	TRBJ1-1	TGTGCCAGCAGCCAGGGGGCAGGGAACACTGAAGCTTTCTTT	CASSQGAGNTEAFF
once	NA	TRBV5-1	TRBJ2-3	TGCGCCAGCAGCTACTCGGATACGCAGTATTTT	CASSYSDTQYF
NA	NA	TRBV6-6	TRBJ1-5	TGTGCCAGCAGTTACTCTTCCGGGGGTCAGCCCCAGCATTTT	CASSYSSGGQPQHF
NA	TRBD2	TRBV9	TRBJ2-3	TGTGCCAGCAGCGTAGGGGTTATGGCGGGGGGGCCCACAGATACGCAGTATTTT	CASSVGVMAGGPTDTQYF
NA	TRBD1	TRBV6-5	TRBJ2-7	TGTGCCAGCGGGAAGATGACAGGGGGAACCGAGCAGTACTTC	CASGKMTGGTEQYF
NA	TRBD1	TRBV5-1	TRBJ1-1	TGCGCCAGCAGCTTGGCCGGGGCAGGGGGGGAAGGGACTGAAGCTTTCTTT	CASSLAGAGGEGTEAFF
NA	NA	TRBV10-3	TRBJ2-2	TGTGCCATCAGTGAGTCGAATAGGGGGAGAGGCACCGGGGAGCTGTTTTTT	CAISESNRGRGTGELFF
NA	NA	TRBV11-2	TRBJ1-2	TGTGCCAGCAGCTTATATGAAGGAGGGGGACCGTACACCTTC	CASSLYEGGGPYTF
NA	TRBD2	TRBV9	TRBJ2-5	TGTGCCAGCAGCGTAGTGGGGCGGGGGGGCCCAGAGACCCAGTACTTC	CASSVVGRGGPETQYF
NA	NA	TRBV6-5	TRBJ2-2	TGTGCCAGCAGTTCGGGGCTAGCGATCACCGGGGAGCTGTTTTTT	CASSSGLAITGELFF
NA	TRBD1	TRBV6-5	TRBJ2-7	TGTGCCATCCTCCCCGGGGGACAGGCCGAGCAGTACTTC	CAILPGGQAEQYF
once	TRBD2	TRBV30	TRBJ2-5	TGTGCCTGGAGACAAGCGGGGCCCCCGGGGGCCCAGTACTTC	CAWRQAGPPGAQYF
NA	NA	TRBV28	TRBJ2-3	TGTGCCAGCAGTTTATTGGGACCTAGCACAGATACGCAGTATTTT	CASSLLGPSTDTQYF
once	TRBD1	TRBV7-9	TRBJ1-2	TGTGCCAGCAGTCGAGGACAGGACGCCTCTAACTATGGCTACACCTTC	CASSRGQDASNYGYTF
NA	TRBD2	TRBV2	TRBJ2-3	TGTGCCAGCAGTGCGGGGGGGGTTGGTACGCAGTATTTT	CASSAGGVGTQYF
once	NA	TRBV5-1	TRBJ1-4	TGCGCCAGCAGCTTGGCCGCAGTCCCAAATAATGAAAAACTGTTTTTT	CASSLAAVPNNEKLFF
once	NA	TRBV6-2/TRBV6-3	TRBJ1-1	TGTGCCAGCAGTTTAGTAAGGGGTATTTCGGCTGAAGCTTTCTTT	CASSLVRGISAEAFF
NA	TRBD1	TRBV19	TRBJ2-5	TGTGCCAGTAGTACTCAGGGGGCCAGGATGAGCCAGACCCAGTACTTC	CASSTQGARMSQTQYF
once	TRBD1	TRBV30	TRBJ2-5	TGTGCCTGGAGTGTGACTACCAGGGGGTCGGGGGAGACCCAGTACTTC	CAWSVTTRGSGETQYF
NA	TRBD2	TRBV5-1	TRBJ2-2	TGCGCCAGCAGCCCGGGGGGAGGGCGAGGCACCGGGGAGCTGTTTTTT	CASSPGGGRGTGELFF
NA	NA	TRBV19	TRBJ1-5	TGTGCCAGTAGTATGGTGGGCAGGGATAATCAGCCCCAGCATTTT	CASSMVGRDNQPQHF
NA	TRBD2	TRBV11-3	TRBJ2-2	TGTGCCAGCAGCTTAGAGGGGGCCGTCGGAGTAGCGGGGATAAACACCGGGGAGCTGTTTTTT	CASSLEGAVGVAGINTGELFF
NA	NA	TRBV28	TRBJ1-6	TGTGCCACTAAGTTGGGCCTAAGCTCACCCCTCCACTTT	CATKLGLSSPLHF
few	TRBD1	TRBV28	TRBJ2-2	TGTGCCAGCAGTTGGACAGGGTCTCCCGGGGAGCTGTTTTTT	CASSWTGSPGELFF
NA	NA	TRBV6-2/TRBV6-3	TRBJ1-5	TGTGCCAGCAGCGCCGGCCTACGGGGGATCTATAGCAATCAGCCCCAGCATTTT	CASSAGLRGIYSNQPQHF
NA	NA	TRBV28	TRBJ2-3	TGTGCCAGCAGTTTCCAGGGTAGGGTACACACAGATACGCAGTATTTT	CASSFQGRVHTDTQYF
NA	NA	TRBV6-7	TRBJ2-7	TGTGCCAGCAGAGGGTCTACCTACGAGCAGTACTTC	CASRGSTYEQYF
NA	NA	TRBV27	TRBJ2-7	TGTGCCAGCAGCGCAGACCGAAAACCTTTCACGGGTTCGTACGAGCAGTACTTC	CASSADRKPFTGSYEQYF
NA	NA	TRBV6-5	TRBJ1-2	TGTGCCAGCAGACACCCGGACAGCGCCGGAGGCTACACCTTC	CASRHPDSAGGYTF
NA	TRBD2	TRBV28	TRBJ2-7	TGTGCCAGCAGTGTAGTAGCGGGGCCGTCCTACGAGCAGTACTTC	CASSVVAGPSYEQYF
NA	NA	TRBV9	TRBJ2-3	TGTGCCAGCAGCGTATCAGGGGTTAGCACAGATACGCAGTATTTT	CASSVSGVSTDTQYF
few	TRBD1	TRBV28	TRBJ2-7	TGTGCCAGCAGCAGTGTGACAGGGCTCTACGAGCAGTACTTC	CASSSVTGLYEQYF
NA	TRBD1	TRBV14	TRBJ1-1	TGTGCCAGCAGCCAAAAGGGAGAGGGGGCGGGAGCTTTCTTT	CASSQKGEGAGAFF
NA	NA	TRBV9	TRBJ2-5	TGTGCCAGCAGCGCTACAGGGAGGCGGGAGACCCAGTACTTC	CASSATGRRETQYF
few	TRBD1	TRBV7-9	TRBJ1-2	TGTGCCAGCAGCGTTAGGGGGCAAGGCTACACCTTC	CASSVRGQGYTF
NA	TRBD2	TRBV2	TRBJ2-3	TGTGCCAGCAGAGGGACTACCCGGGCAGATACGCAGTATTTT	CASRGTTRADTQYF
NA	NA	TRBV11-2	TRBJ2-3	TGTGCCAGCAGCTTAGATTACAGGGGGGGGGCGTGGGATACGCAGTATTTT	CASSLDYRGGAWDTQYF
NA	NA	TRBV11-3	TRBJ2-1	TGTGCCAGCAGCTTAGGAGGGACCTCCTACAATGAGCAGTTCTTC	CASSLGGTSYNEQFF
NA	TRBD1	TRBV18	TRBJ1-1	TGTGCCAGCTCGTACAGGGGAGCTGAAGCTTTCTTT	CASSYRGAEAFF
NA	NA	TRBV2	TRBJ2-7	TGTGCCAGCAGGACCCACGAGGGCTCCTACGAGCAGTACTTC	CASRTHEGSYEQYF
few	TRBD1	TRBV27	TRBJ2-3	TGTGCCGCCAGGGGAGACAGGGACACAGATACGCAGTATTTT	CAARGDRDTDTQYF
NA	NA	TRBV30	TRBJ1-6	TGTGCCTGGAGTGTAAAGAGACAGCAAAATTCACCCCTCCACTTT	CAWSVKRQQNSPLHF
few	TRBD2	TRBV29-1	TRBJ2-5	TGCAGCGTTGGGGGGACTAGCTGGGGACTCACGGAGACCCAGTACTTC	CSVGGTSWGLTETQYF
once	NA	TRBV5-1	TRBJ1-1	TGCGCCAGCAGCCTTGGCCCGGGCAACACTGAAGCTTTCTTT	CASSLGPGNTEAFF
once	TRBD1	TRBV11-2	TRBJ2-5	TGTGCCAGCAGCCCCGGAACAGGGGGCGGGGAGACCCAGTACTTC	CASSPGTGGGETQYF